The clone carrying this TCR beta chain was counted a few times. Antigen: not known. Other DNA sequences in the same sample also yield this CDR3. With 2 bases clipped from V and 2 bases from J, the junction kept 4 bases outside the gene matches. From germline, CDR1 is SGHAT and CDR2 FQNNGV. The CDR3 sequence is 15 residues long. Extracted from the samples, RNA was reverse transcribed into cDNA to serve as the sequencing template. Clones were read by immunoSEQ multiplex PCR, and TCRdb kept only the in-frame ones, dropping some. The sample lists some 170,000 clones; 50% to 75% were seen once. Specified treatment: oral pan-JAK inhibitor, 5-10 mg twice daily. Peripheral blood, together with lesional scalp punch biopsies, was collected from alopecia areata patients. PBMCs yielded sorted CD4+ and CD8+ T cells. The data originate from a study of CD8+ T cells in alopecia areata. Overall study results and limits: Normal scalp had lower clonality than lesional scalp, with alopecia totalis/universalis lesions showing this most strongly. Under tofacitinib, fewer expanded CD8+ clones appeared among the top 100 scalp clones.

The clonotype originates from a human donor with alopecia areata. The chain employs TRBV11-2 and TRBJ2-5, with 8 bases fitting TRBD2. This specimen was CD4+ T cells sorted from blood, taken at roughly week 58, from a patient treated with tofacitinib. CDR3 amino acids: CASSLSTGGQETQYF. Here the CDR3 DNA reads TGTGCCAGCAGCTTATCCACGGGGGGGCAAGAGACCCAGTACTTC. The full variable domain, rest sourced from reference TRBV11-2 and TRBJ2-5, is EAGVAQSPRYKIIEKRQSVAFWCNPISGHATLYWYQQILGQGPKLLIQFQNNGVVDDSQLPKDRFSAERLKGVDSTLKIQPAKLEDSAVYLCASSLSTGGQETQYFGPGTRLLVL.